The 3 T cell receptor beta chains presented below share a single source sample, sequenced in a study of OX40 agonist ivuxolimab in advanced cancers. Profiling relied on immunoSEQ multiplex PCR, and the TCRdb table lists in-frame clones only, not all of them. The sample lists tens of thousands of clones, approximately 86% occurring once. This material consisted of CD4+ or CD8+ T cells sorted from blood, taken in a trial of the OX40 agonist ivuxolimab. All receptors derive from an adult with an advanced solid tumor such as melanoma, head and neck, liver or kidney cancer.

The chain recombines TRBV4-3 with TRBJ2-7; unclear D gene. Trimming pared 1 base from V and 2 bases from J, leaving 12 bases between. Looked up from germline, CDR1 is LGHNA and CDR2 is YSLEER. The CDR3 totals 15 residues. This CDR3 is CASSQGIRVAYEQYF. The CDR3 DNA reads as TGCGCCAGCAGCCAAGGTATTAGGGTTGCCTACGAGCAGTACTTC.

The chain combines TRBV28 with TRBJ1-2; D ambiguous. V lost 5 bases to trimming and J lost 6 bases, with 7 bases between them. CDR3 length: 11 residues. Germline CDR1 is MDHEN and CDR2 is SYDVKM. The CDR3 DNA is TGTGCCAGCAGTGCCCCGGATGGCTACACCTTC. Translated, it gives CASSAPDGYTF.

The J gene is TRBJ1-1, the V gene TRBV7-2; no reliable D call. The CDR3 has 14 amino acids. Per germline, CDR1 SGHTA and CDR2 FQGNSA. With 1 base removed from V and 4 bases from J, the gap between germline ends came to 10 bases. The CDR3 DNA is TGTGCCAGCAGCTTAGGGACCTCGGCCACTGAAGCTTTCTTT. The encoded protein is CASSLGTSATEAFF. Complete variable domain (other parts from reference TRBV7-2 and TRBJ1-1): GAGVSQSPSNKVTEKGKDVELRCDPISGHTALYWYRQSLGQGLEFLIYFQGNSAPDKSGLPSDRFSAERTGGSVSTLTIQRTQQEDSAVYLCASSLGTSATEAFFGQGTRLTVV.